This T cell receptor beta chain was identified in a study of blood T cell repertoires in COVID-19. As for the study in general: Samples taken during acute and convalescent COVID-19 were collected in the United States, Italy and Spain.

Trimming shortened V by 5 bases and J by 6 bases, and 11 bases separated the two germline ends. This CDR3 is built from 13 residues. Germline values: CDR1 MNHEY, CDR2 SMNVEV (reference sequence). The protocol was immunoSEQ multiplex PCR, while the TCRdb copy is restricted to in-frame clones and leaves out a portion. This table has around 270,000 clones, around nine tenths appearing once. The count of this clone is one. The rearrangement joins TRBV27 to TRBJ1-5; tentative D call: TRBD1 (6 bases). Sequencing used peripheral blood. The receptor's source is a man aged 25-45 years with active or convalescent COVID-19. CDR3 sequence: CASSQQGTQPQHF. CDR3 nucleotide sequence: TGTGCCAGCAGTCAACAGGGAACTCAGCCCCAGCATTTT.